The clone carrying this TCR beta chain has more than one count but fewer than ten. Antigen unknown. The germline V and J ends were trimmed by 8 bases and 2 bases, with 15 bases remaining between them. Germline values: CDR1 MNHNY, CDR2 SVGAGI (reference sequence). The length of the CDR3 is 14 residues. The record originates from a study of T cell repertoires in cytomegalovirus infection. The overall study: Recently identified HLA-C-restricted CMV epitopes and well-studied HLA-B-restricted CMV epitopes were used by the study.

TCRdb re-analysed the reads in MiXCR, keeping a single row per CDR3 protein. The sample lists a few hundred thousand distinct CDR3 sequences; 40% to 50% were seen once. This specimen was cultured PBMCs, taken from culture after CMV antigen stimulation. This clonotype was obtained from a human donor in good health (CMV status not recorded). Some clones in this sample may be carry-over from other donors' samples. The genes are TRBV6-6 and TRBJ2-5, with D perhaps TRBD2 (7 bases). This chain's CDR3 is CASFRGAGQETQYF. The DNA for the CDR3 is TGTGCCAGCTTTCGGGGGGCGGGACAAGAGACCCAGTACTTC.